This T cell receptor beta chain was found in a study of blood T cell repertoires in COVID-19. The overall study: Material from acute and convalescent COVID-19 was sourced from the United States, Italy and Spain. Sources were T cells, B-cell-depleted T cells, or PBMCs; the material itself was cDNA or gDNA.

Unmatched junction bases numbered 11, after V lost 5 bases and J lost 7 bases. The germline gives CDR1 WNHNN, CDR2 SYGVQD (reference sequence). There are 14 residues in the CDR3. Per the original data handling: Estimation of nucleated cell counts was performed using reference gene primer amplification. Only in-frame clones appear in the TCRdb table, and some are missing; sequencing was by immunoSEQ multiplex PCR. V, J and clone size derive from that table, while D and trimming were established from the DNA sequence. The sample shows more than 95,000 clones, approximately 90% of them seen only once. Input material: peripheral blood. This chain joins TRBV10-1 and TRBJ2-7; TRBD1 agrees at 7 bases. The TCR sequence derives from a human donor with active COVID-19. The donor label of this sample is uncertain. The CDR3, as DNA: TGCGCCAGCAGTAAGGGGGCGCGGGTTGGGGAGCAGTACTTC. Amino acids: CASSKGARVGEQYF.